This T cell receptor (beta chain) was identified in a study of cytomegalovirus exposure and HLA in healthy donors. Donors were drawn from the approximately 120-subject validation cohort, separate from the roughly 700-subject first cohort. Assay: immunoSEQ multiplex PCR; the TCRdb copy retains only in-frame clones and omits some. Altogether under 75,000 clones are present, more than 85% being singletons, with the ten largest covering approximately 6.8%. The germline CDR1 and CDR2 sequences are MNHEY and SVGAGI. This CDR3 comprises 15 residues. The V segment lost 4 bases and the J segment 8 bases; nucleotides outside the gene matches: 11. This clone was detected once. Antigen unknown. Overall study results and limits: In vitro work confirmed that a few CMV-associated chains recognize CMV antigens. Cytomegalovirus association was assigned to about 180 TCR beta chains. The classifier, whose performance was assessed in both the original and validation cohorts, reportedly diagnosed cytomegalovirus status with high specificity and sensitivity.

This sequence joins TRBV6-5 and TRBJ2-1, with TRBD2 matching over 7 bases. Sequenced material: PBMCs. The source of this sequence is a woman aged 18 to 35 in good health and CMV-seropositive. CDR3 sequence reads: CASSLVAGVIDEQFF. CDR3 nucleotide sequence: TGTGCCAGCAGTTTAGTTGCGGGAGTCATCGATGAGCAGTTCTTC.